What follows describes a single T cell receptor (beta chain). Its antigen specificity is not known. There are no base qualities to consult, and no much larger clone falls within one base. During the collection period, no infections or other immune events were recorded for the healthy donors. Time-dependent variance in a beta-binomial model of T-cell clone differential abundance was calibrated using healthy-donor blood repertoires as a training cohort. There were roughly 10 healthy donors in the training cohort, of whom 3 were female and 7 were male. Donor ages ranged from about 29 to 70 years, with an average of approximately 43 years. Whole blood was collected from each healthy donor at three time points spaced two to three weeks apart and obtained from a commercial supplier. For immunosequencing, genomic DNA was extracted from whole blood that had not been sorted. The sample is drawn from a study of identifying expanded T cells in peripheral blood (dated by TCRdb to 2018 to 2020). Background for the entire study: Technical replicates were generated by sequencing separate aliquots of the same genomic DNA pool, with four replicates compared pairwise.

TCRbeta CDR3 regions were profiled with the immunoSEQ Assay using bias-controlled multiplex PCR amplification of genomic DNA. The study's own analysis went as follows. To quantify the absolute abundance of each unique TCRbeta CDR3 region, the sequences were collapsed and filtered. Two models were used to test differential abundance: a binomial model (Fisher-equivalent) and a beta-binomial model that adds time-dependent variance fitted from healthy donors. Clones with fewer than 5 combined templates were removed, and a clone was called differentially abundant if the clone's Benjamini-Hochberg FDR was below 0.01. Beta-binomial variance was modeled as a function of total template count across the two samples using the form v = (b*log(k)+a)^2. This is the immuneACCESS table as TCRdb keeps it, with only in-frame sequences that have V and J called. A part of the clones is gone; compared with another copy, unresolved V genes explain less than half, and the rest is unexplained. V, J and clone size derive from that table, while D and trimming were established from the DNA sequence. For this sample there are 70,000 or so clones; 85% to 90% appear just once. The ten top clones hold roughly 3% of the sample.

The study at large found these results: In all healthy donors, the variance in clone template counts between samples taken roughly 14 days apart rose significantly as total template count increased. Across all healthy-donor time intervals, the beta-binomial model significantly cut both the number of clones called differentially abundant and the false-positive rate. The authors expected biological variance in healthy repertoires might increase further over much longer intervals such as months to years. The binomial model flagged around 1.1 differentially abundant clones between technical replicates, compared with about 16 over two weeks and 19 to 20 over roughly 4 weeks.

Taken from cysteine to phenylalanine, the CDR3 has 13 residues. Solely the CDR3 DNA is kept, with 39 bases framed from the first base. For CDR1 and CDR2, the germline V gene (reference sequence) lists LNHNV and YYDKDF. V and J are trimmed by 10 bases and 3 bases, and the gene matches miss 6 bases of the junction. The sequence was collected from a person aged 18 to 70 in good health. Sample: blood. The chain joins TRBV15 to TRBJ1-3; a stretch of 7 junction bases matches TRBD1. The CDR3 loop reads CAIGAGGGNTIYF. The DNA reads TGTGCCATCGGGGCAGGGGGTGGAAACACCATATATTTT.